Following are 5 T cell receptor beta chains from one sample sequenced in a study of T cell responses to AZD1222 COVID-19 vaccine. Data came from immunoSEQ multiplex PCR; TCRdb stores just in-frame clones and leaves some out. The data hold 170,000 or so clones, with 90% observed a single time. The starting material was peripheral blood, obtained on day 0 of AZD1222 vaccination. These TCRs come from an adult in good health.

The rearrangement links TRBV29-1 to TRBJ2-3; TRBD2 aligns across 10 bases. V shed 4 bases and J 8 bases; nucleotides not matched to a gene: 15. The CDR3 is made up of 16 amino acids. CDR1 SQVTM and CDR2 ANQGSEA come from the germline V gene. The CDR3 sequence is CSVGGTAGGVLGTQYF. CDR3 DNA: TGCAGCGTTGGCGGGACAGCGGGGGGGGTCCTGGGTACGCAGTATTTT.

The chain couples TRBV30 to TRBJ1-6; D remains ambiguous. The germline V gene encodes CDR1 GTSNPN and CDR2 SVGIG (reference sequence). Trimming left V 0 bases short and J 7 bases short, with 16 bases between. The CDR3 sequence is 16 residues long. CDR3: CAWSVLKGAGNSPLHF. The CDR3 region has the DNA TGTGCCTGGAGTGTACTGAAGGGCGCGGGGAATTCACCCCTCCACTTT.

J is TRBJ2-3 and V is TRBV6-5; 9 bases map to TRBD2. Germline values: CDR1 MNHEY, CDR2 SVGAGI. Trimming took 7 bases from V and 3 from J; bases not matched to a gene: 5. This CDR3 region has 14 residues. The CDR3 sequence: CASMRGGGTDTQYF. CDR3 sequence (DNA): TGTGCCAGCATGCGGGGGGGCGGGACAGATACGCAGTATTTT.

The J gene is TRBJ2-7, the V gene TRBV5-6; D gene uncertain. V dropped 2 bases and J dropped 0 bases, with 0 bases sitting between them. This CDR3 is built from 11 residues. The germline CDR1 and CDR2 sequences are SGHDT and YYEEEE. The DNA of the CDR3 is TGTGCCAGCAGCTTCTCCTACGAGCAGTACTTC. This gives the protein CASSFSYEQYF.

The CDR3 DNA is TGTGCCACCAGCAACCTGGACAGAGAAATAGAGACCCAGTACTTC. Translation gives CATSNLDREIETQYF. The chain uses TRBV15 and TRBJ2-5; tentative D call: TRBD1 (6 bases). The V and J ends lost 4 bases and 4 bases respectively, with 16 bases between them. The CDR3 has 15 amino acids. Germline V gene lookup returns CDR1 LNHNV and CDR2 YYDKDF (reference sequence).